The rows below give T cell receptor beta chains drawn from one sample of a study of response to subunit inactivated influenza vaccine. MiXCR was run by TCRdb on the RT-PCR reads, yielding one entry per CDR3 protein. The table records under 850,000 distinct CDR3 sequences, about a fifth of them present only once. This sample comprised PBMCs from blood, obtained 5 days after vaccination. These receptor sequences come from a man between 50 and 59 years old who received an inactivated influenza vaccine. The CDR3 runs from the conserved cysteine through the conserved F or W. The D gene is left open where the match is weak. Clone size is shown for a subset of rows, as once, few, many or a class of expanded clone.

d_gene | j_gene | v_gene | abundance | CDR3aa | CDR3nt
- | TRBJ2-1 | TRBV4-1 | - | CASSQRTRMNEQFF | TGCGCCAGCAGCCAGAGGACCCGTATGAATGAGCAGTTCTTC
TRBD1 | TRBJ2-1 | TRBV11-2 | few | CASSSGAGGNYNEQFF | TGTGCCAGCAGCTCCGGGGCAGGGGGAAATTACAATGAGCAGTTCTTC
TRBD2 | TRBJ2-3 | TRBV6-5 | - | CASSYDWGGELDF | TGTGCCAGCAGTTACGATTGGGGGGGTGAACTGGATTTT
- | TRBJ2-2 | TRBV7-9 | many | CASSLAPHWSNTGELFF | TGTGCCAGCAGCTTAGCGCCACATTGGTCGAACACCGGGGAGCTGTTTTTT
- | TRBJ2-5 | TRBV10-3 | many | CAIRGQETQYF | TGTGCCATCCGGGGCCAAGAGACCCAGTACTTC
- | TRBJ2-7 | TRBV5-5 | few | CASGIAEAYEQYF | TGTGCCAGCGGTATAGCGGAAGCCTACGAGCAGTACTTC
- | TRBJ1-4 | TRBV4-3 | few | CASSQMTVTEKLFF | TGCGCCAGCAGCCAAATGACAGTGACTGAAAAACTGTTTTTT
- | TRBJ2-7 | TRBV20-1 | - | CSAGAGQLRGFGEQYF | TGCAGTGCCGGGGCCGGACAGTTGCGTGGGTTTGGCGAGCAGTACTTC
- | TRBJ2-1 | TRBV20-1 | - | CSASRSGRWFEQFF | TGCAGTGCTAGTCGCAGCGGTCGTTGGTTTGAGCAGTTCTTC
- | TRBJ2-3 | TRBV15 | few | CATSRWGTDTQYF | TGTGCCACCAGCAGGTGGGGCACAGATACGCAGTATTTT
TRBD2 | TRBJ2-7 | TRBV6-1 | - | CASGTSGYYEQYF | TGTGCCAGCGGGACTAGCGGTTACTACGAGCAGTACTTC
- | TRBJ2-7 | TRBV15 | many | CATSRDWVSYEQYF | TGTGCCACCAGCAGAGATTGGGTCTCCTACGAGCAGTACTTC
- | TRBJ2-3 | TRBV5-5 | few | CASSWTGEGTDTQYF | TGTGCCAGCAGCTGGACGGGGGAAGGTACAGATACGCAGTATTTT
- | TRBJ2-1 | TRBV20-1 | - | CSAQHPSSYNEQFF | TGCAGTGCCCAACATCCTAGCTCCTACAATGAGCAGTTCTTC
- | TRBJ2-7 | TRBV5-1 | - | CASSFDRNGEQYF | TGCGCCAGCAGCTTCGACAGGAATGGGGAGCAGTACTTC
- | TRBJ1-5 | TRBV12-3/TRBV12-4 | many | CASSFFSDQPQHF | TGTGCCAGCAGTTTTTTTTCCGATCAGCCCCAGCATTTT
TRBD1 | TRBJ1-5 | TRBV7-6 | few | CASSLEGAHQPQHF | TGTGCCAGCAGCTTAGAGGGGGCTCATCAGCCCCAGCATTTT
- | TRBJ2-3 | TRBV9 | - | CASSVAVHPTDTQYF | TGTGCCAGCAGCGTAGCCGTGCACCCCACAGATACGCAGTATTTT